A selection of T cell receptor beta chains follows, all from one sample in a study of T cell repertoires and HLA-DP antigens. The table came from immunoSEQ multiplex PCR; TCRdb's copy has only in-frame clones and leaves some out. The sample has fewer than 95,000 clones, roughly nine tenths seen once. Their cognate antigens are unknown. The sequenced sample was CD4+ T cells from PBMCs. The receptors derive from a man aged 45 to 65 in good health and CMV-seronegative. Each CDR3 is given with its conserved first and last residue. The D gene is left open where the match is weak. Where a row states a size, it is once, few, many or the class of an expanded clone; other rows omit it.

d_call cdr3_length j_call v_call clone_size cdr3_nt cdr3_aa
NA 13 TRBJ2-1 TRBV2 NA TGTGCCAGCAGTGTTGGCAGGGACAATGAGCAGTTCTTC CASSVGRDNEQFF
NA 15 TRBJ2-1 TRBV6-6 NA TGTGCCAGTCTGGGCAGGGAAGGTTCCTACAATGAGCAGTTCTTC CASLGREGSYNEQFF
NA 16 TRBJ1-3 TRBV7-9 NA TGTGCCAGCAGCTCTATTGGACCGATCTCTGGAAACACCATATATTTT CASSSIGPISGNTIYF
NA 13 TRBJ1-1 TRBV7-2 NA TGTGCCAGCACCCCCGACAGGAACACTGAAGCTTTCTTT CASTPDRNTEAFF
NA 14 TRBJ1-3 TRBV5-4 NA TGTGCTGAAGGGGGGGTTCAAGAAGGAAACACCATATATTTT CAEGGVQEGNTIYF
NA 12 TRBJ2-1 TRBV14 NA TGTGCCAGCAGCCACAAACTCGTTGAGCAGTTCTTC CASSHKLVEQFF
TRBD1 14 TRBJ1-5 TRBV6-1 many TGTGCCATCGGACAGGCGGTGAGCAATCAGCCCCAGCATTTT CAIGQAVSNQPQHF
NA 12 TRBJ2-7 TRBV2 NA TGTGCCAGCAGTCCCCAGGGGAGCGAGCAGTACTTC CASSPQGSEQYF
TRBD2 19 TRBJ2-1 TRBV7-9 NA TGTGCCAGCAGCTTTCAACTAGCGGGGGTCTGGAGCTCCTACAATGAGCAGTTCTTC CASSFQLAGVWSSYNEQFF
TRBD2 14 TRBJ2-7 TRBV28 NA TGTGCCAGCAGTTTCGGGGGGGGTTCCTACGAGCAGTACTTC CASSFGGGSYEQYF
NA 13 TRBJ1-1 TRBV6-5 NA TGTGCCAGCAGTTACGGGATGAACACTGAAGCTTTCTTT CASSYGMNTEAFF
NA 14 TRBJ2-7 TRBV6-5 NA TGTGCCAGCAGTTACGACAGGCCCCCCTACGAGCAGTACTTC CASSYDRPPYEQYF
TRBD1 14 TRBJ1-2 TRBV5-1 NA TGCGCCAGCAGCTTGGAACAGGGGAACTATGGCTACACCTTC CASSLEQGNYGYTF
NA 12 TRBJ1-2 TRBV30 NA TGTGCCTGGGACACCCCGTGGGGAGGCTACACCTTC CAWDTPWGGYTF
NA 12 TRBJ2-1 TRBV2 once TGTGCCAGCAGTGAAACAAGCAATGAGCAGTTCTTC CASSETSNEQFF
TRBD1 20 TRBJ1-5 TRBV18 NA TGTGCCAGCTCACCACTGGTGTTGACAGGGGGCCGGGATAGCAATCAGCCCCAGCATTTT CASSPLVLTGGRDSNQPQHF
TRBD1 15 TRBJ1-6 TRBV18 few TGTGCCAGCTCACCACCGACAGGGAGTAATTCACCCCTCCACTTT CASSPPTGSNSPLHF